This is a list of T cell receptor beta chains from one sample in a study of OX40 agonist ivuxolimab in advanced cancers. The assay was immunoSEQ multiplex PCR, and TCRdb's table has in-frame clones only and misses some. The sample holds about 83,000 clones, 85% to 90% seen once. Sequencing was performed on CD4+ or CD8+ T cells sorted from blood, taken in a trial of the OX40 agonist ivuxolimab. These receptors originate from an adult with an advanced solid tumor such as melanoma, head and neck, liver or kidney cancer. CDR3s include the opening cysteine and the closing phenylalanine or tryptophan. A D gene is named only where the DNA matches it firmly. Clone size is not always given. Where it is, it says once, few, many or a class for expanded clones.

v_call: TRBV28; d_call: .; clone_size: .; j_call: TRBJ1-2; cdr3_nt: TGTGCCAGCAACGGGGTAGGGGCGGGCTATGGCTACACCTTC; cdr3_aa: CASNGVGAGYGYTF
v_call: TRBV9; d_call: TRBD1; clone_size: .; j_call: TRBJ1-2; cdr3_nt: TGTGCCAGCAGCGTAGAAATGGGACAGGGGGAAGGAGGCTACACCTTC; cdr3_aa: CASSVEMGQGEGGYTF
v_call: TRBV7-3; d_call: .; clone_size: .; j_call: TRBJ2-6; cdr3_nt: TGTGCCAGCAGCTTAATGGCAGCGGGGGCCAACGTCCTGACTTTC; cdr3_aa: CASSLMAAGANVLTF
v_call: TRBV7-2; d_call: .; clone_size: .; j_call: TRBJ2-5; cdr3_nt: TGTGCCAGCAGCTTAGGAGGGACAACCCAAGAGACCCAGTACTTC; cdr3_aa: CASSLGGTTQETQYF
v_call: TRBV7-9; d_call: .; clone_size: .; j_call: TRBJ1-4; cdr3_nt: TGTGCCAGCAGCTTAAAACCATGGGCTGGGAATGAAAAACTGTTTTTT; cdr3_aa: CASSLKPWAGNEKLFF
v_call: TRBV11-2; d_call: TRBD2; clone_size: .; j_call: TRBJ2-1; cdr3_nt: TGTGCCAGCAGCCTTAGACTAGCGGGGGGGCCCAAGGGAGACAATGAGCAGTTCTTC; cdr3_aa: CASSLRLAGGPKGDNEQFF
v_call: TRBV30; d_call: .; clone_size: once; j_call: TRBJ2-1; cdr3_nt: TGTGCCTGGGCGACTGTATATCGGGGTGCCAATGAGCAGTTCTTC; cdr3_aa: CAWATVYRGANEQFF
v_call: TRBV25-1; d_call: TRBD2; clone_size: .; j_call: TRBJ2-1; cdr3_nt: TGTGCCAGCAGCGGGGGCCTTCTAGCGGGGGGATACAATGAGCAGTTCTTC; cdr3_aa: CASSGGLLAGGYNEQFF
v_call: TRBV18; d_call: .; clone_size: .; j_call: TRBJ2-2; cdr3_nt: TGTGCCAGCTCACCAAAACAGGACCCCACCGGGGAGCTGTTTTTT; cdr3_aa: CASSPKQDPTGELFF
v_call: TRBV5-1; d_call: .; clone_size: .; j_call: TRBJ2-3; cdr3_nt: TGCGCCAGCAGCCCGAATCTCTCAGGGTCCACAGATACGCAGTATTTT; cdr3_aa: CASSPNLSGSTDTQYF
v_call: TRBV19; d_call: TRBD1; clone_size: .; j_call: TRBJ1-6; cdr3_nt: TGTGCCAGTAGTCAGGGGGGGATTTCACCCCTCCACTTT; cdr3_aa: CASSQGGISPLHF
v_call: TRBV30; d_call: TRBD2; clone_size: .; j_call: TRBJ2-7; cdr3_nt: TGTGCCTGGAGTGTAGGGCAGGGAGGGACCTACGAGCAGTACTTC; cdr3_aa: CAWSVGQGGTYEQYF
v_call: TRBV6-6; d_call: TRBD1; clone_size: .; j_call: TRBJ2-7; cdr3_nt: TGTGCCAGCACTCCGGGACAGGGATTTAGCGAGCAGTACTTC; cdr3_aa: CASTPGQGFSEQYF
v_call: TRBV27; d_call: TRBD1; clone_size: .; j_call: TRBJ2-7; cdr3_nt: TGTGCCAGCAGTTTATACGGGACAGGGGCCTACGAGCAGTACTTC; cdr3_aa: CASSLYGTGAYEQYF
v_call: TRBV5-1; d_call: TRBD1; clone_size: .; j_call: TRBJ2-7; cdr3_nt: TGCGCCAGCAGCTTAAGGGACAGGGGTGTGGGGGAGCAGTACTTC; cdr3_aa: CASSLRDRGVGEQYF
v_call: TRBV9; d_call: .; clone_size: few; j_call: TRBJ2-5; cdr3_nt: TGTGCCAGCAGCGTAGAGAGGGGAAGAGAGACCCAGTACTTC; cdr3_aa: CASSVERGRETQYF
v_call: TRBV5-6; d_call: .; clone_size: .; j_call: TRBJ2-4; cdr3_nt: TGTGCCAGCAGCTACTTGGACGGCAGGGAAAACATTCAGTACTTC; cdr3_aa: CASSYLDGRENIQYF
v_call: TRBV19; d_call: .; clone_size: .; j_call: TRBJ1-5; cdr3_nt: TGTGCCAGTAGCTCGTCGGTGGGTCAGCCCCAGCATTTT; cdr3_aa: CASSSSVGQPQHF
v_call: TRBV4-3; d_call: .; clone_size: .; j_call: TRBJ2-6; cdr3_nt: TGCGCCAGCAGCCAAGATTGGTTGGGCGGCAGCGGCTCTGGGGCCAACGTCCTGACTTTC; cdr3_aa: CASSQDWLGGSGSGANVLTF
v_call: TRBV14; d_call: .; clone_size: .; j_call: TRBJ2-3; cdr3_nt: TGTGCCAGCAGCCAAGTAAGGTCAGACAGAACAGATACGCAGTATTTT; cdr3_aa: CASSQVRSDRTDTQYF
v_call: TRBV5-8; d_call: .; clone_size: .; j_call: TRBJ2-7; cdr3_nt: TGTGCCAGCAGCTTGGTTGGGGGGATGACCTACGAGCAGTACTTC; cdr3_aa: CASSLVGGMTYEQYF
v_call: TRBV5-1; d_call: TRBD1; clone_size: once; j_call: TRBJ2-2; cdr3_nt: TGCGCCAGCAGCACAGACAGGGCCGGGGAGCTGTTTTTT; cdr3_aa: CASSTDRAGELFF
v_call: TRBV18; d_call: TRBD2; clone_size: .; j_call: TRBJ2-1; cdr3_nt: TGTGCCAGCTCACCACCCACTAGCGGGGGTTACAATGAGCAGTTCTTC; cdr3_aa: CASSPPTSGGYNEQFF
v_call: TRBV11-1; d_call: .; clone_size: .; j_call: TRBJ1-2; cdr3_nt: TGTGCCAGCAGCTTCGGGGTTCGGGACTATGGCTACACCTTC; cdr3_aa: CASSFGVRDYGYTF
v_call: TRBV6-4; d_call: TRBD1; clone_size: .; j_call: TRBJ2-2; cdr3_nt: TGTGCCAGCAGTCACAGGGGGTTGGTCGGGGAGCTGTTTTTT; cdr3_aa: CASSHRGLVGELFF
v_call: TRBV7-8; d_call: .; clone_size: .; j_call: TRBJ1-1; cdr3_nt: TGTGCCAGCAGCTTATCCGAGAACACTGAAGCTTTCTTT; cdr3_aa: CASSLSENTEAFF
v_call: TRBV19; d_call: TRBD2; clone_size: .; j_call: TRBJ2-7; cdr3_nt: TGTGCCAGTAGTTCACAAGCGGGGGGTGGATCCGAGCAGTACTTC; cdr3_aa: CASSSQAGGGSEQYF
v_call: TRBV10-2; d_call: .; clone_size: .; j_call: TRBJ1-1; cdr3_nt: TGCGCCAGCAGTGAGAGGGGATGGAGCACTGAAGCTTTCTTT; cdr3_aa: CASSERGWSTEAFF
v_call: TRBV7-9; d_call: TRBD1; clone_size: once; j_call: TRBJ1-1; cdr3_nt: TGTGCCAGCAGCGCCGGACAGGCGCGGACTGAAGCTTTCTTT; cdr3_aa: CASSAGQARTEAFF
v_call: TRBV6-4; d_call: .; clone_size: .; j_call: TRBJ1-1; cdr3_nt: TGTGCCAGCAGCTCAGAGTATACCACTGAAGCTTTCTTT; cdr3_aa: CASSSEYTTEAFF
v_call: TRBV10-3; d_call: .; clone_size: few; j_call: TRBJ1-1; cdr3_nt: TGTGCCATCAGTGAGGGTCAGGATAACACTGAAGCTTTCTTT; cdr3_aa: CAISEGQDNTEAFF
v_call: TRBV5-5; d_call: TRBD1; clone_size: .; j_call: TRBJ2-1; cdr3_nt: TGTGCCAGCAGCTTAACGGAACAGGGGGCAAATGAGCAGTTCTTC; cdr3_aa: CASSLTEQGANEQFF
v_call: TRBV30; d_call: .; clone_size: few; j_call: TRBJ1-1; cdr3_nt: TGTGCCTGGGAGGGGGGGCACACTGAAGCTTTCTTT; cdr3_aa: CAWEGGHTEAFF
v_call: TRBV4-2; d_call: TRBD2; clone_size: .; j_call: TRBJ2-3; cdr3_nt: TGTGCCAGCAGCCAAATTAGCGGGGGGCCGGGGGGAGAAACGCAGTATTTT; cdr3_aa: CASSQISGGPGGETQYF
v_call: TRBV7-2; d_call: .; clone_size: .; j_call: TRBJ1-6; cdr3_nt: TGTGCCAGCAGCTTAGTCCTCGGGGGGGCGAATAATTCACCCCTCCACTTT; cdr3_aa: CASSLVLGGANNSPLHF
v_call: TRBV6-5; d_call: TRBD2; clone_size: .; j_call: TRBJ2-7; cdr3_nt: TGTGCCAGCAGTTACACCTTCCGGGAGGACTACGAGCAGTACTTC; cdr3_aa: CASSYTFREDYEQYF